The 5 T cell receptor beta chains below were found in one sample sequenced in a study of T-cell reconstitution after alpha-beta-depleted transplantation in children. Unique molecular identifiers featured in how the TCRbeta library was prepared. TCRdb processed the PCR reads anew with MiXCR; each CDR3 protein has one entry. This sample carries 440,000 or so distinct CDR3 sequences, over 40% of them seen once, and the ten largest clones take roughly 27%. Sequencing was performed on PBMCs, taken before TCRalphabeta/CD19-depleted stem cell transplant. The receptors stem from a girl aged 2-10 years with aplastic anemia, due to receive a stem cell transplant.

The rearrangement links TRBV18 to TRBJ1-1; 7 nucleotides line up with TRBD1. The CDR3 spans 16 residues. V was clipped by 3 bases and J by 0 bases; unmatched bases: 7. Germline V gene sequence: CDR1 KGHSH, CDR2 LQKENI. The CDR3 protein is CASSPSVGTVNTEAFF. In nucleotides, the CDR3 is TGTGCCAGCTCACCGAGCGTAGGGACAGTGAACACTGAAGCTTTCTTT.

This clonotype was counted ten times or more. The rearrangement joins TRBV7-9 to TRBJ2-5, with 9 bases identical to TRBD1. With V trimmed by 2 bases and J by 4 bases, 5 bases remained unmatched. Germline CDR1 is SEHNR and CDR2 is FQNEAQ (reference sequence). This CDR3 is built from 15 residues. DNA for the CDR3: TGTGCCAGCAGCTTATGGGGACAGGGCGCAGAGACCCAGTACTTC. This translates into CASSLWGQGAETQYF.

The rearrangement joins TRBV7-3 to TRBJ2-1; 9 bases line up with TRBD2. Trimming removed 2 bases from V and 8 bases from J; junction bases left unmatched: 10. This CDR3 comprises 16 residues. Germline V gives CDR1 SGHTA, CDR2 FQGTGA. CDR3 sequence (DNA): TGTGCCAGCAGCTTAGGTGGTAGCGGGAGTCGGGATGAGCAGTTCTTC. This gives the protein CASSLGGSGSRDEQFF.

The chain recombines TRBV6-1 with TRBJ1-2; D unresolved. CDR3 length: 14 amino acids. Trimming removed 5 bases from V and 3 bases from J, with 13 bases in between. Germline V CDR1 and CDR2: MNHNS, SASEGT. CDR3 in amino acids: CASSPNRRDYGYTF. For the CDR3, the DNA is TGTGCCAGCAGTCCCAATAGGAGGGACTATGGCTACACCTTC.

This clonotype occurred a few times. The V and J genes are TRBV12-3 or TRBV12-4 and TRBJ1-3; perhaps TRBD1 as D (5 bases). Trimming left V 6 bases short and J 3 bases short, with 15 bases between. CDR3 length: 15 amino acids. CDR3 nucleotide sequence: TGTGCCAGCAGCGCTACAGGTCCCGGTGGAAACACCATATATTTT. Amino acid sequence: CASSATGPGGNTIYF.